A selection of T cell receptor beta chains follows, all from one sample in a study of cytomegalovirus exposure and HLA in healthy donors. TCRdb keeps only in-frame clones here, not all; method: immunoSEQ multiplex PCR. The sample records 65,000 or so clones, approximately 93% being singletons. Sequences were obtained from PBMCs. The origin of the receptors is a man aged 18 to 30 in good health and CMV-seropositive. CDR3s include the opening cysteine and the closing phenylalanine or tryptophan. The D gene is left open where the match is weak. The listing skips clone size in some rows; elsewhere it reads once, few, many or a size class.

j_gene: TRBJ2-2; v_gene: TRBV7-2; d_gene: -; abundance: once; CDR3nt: TGTGCCAGCAGCTTAGACAGGGCGGCCGGGGAGCTGTTTTTT; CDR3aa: CASSLDRAAGELFF
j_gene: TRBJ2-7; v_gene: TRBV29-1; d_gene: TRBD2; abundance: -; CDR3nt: TGCAGCGTTGAGTGGCGGGAGGGCGACTACGAGCAGTACTTC; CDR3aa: CSVEWREGDYEQYF
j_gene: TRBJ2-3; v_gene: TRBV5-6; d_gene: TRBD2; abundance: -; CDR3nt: TGTGCCAGCAGCTTGGGTTCTAGCGGGGGCCGCACAGATACGCAGTATTTT; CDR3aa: CASSLGSSGGRTDTQYF
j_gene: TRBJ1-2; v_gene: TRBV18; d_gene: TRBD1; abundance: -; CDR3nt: TGTGCCAGCTCACCTGCCGGGACAGGGGCTAACTATGGCTACACCTTC; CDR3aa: CASSPAGTGANYGYTF
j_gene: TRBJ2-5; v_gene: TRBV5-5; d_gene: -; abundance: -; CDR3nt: TGTGCCAGCAGCTTAGGACAGACGCAAGAGACCCAGTACTTC; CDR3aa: CASSLGQTQETQYF
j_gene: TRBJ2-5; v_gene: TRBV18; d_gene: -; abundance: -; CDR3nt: TGTGCCAGCTCACAAGACCACGGGGGAGAGACCCAGTACTTC; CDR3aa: CASSQDHGGETQYF
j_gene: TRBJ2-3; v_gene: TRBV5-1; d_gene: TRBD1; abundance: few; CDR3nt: TGCGCCAGCGGCCCGGGACAGGGGGGTACGCAGTATTTT; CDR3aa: CASGPGQGGTQYF
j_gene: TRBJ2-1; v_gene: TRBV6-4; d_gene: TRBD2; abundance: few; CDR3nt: TGTGCCAGCAGTGAAACTAGCGGGGGGGTTAATGAGCAGTTCTTC; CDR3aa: CASSETSGGVNEQFF
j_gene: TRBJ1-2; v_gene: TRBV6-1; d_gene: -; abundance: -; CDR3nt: TGTGCCAGCTCTAAGTTGGGGCAGGGGAACTATGGCTACACCTTC; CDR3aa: CASSKLGQGNYGYTF
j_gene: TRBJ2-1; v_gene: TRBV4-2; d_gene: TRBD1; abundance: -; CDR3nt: TGTGCCAGCAGCCAAGATCAAGGGGGCTGGGGTGAGCAGTTCTTC; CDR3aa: CASSQDQGGWGEQFF
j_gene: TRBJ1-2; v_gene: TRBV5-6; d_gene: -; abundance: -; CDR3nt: TGTGCCAGCAGCTTGGAGAGGGAGATCTATGGCTACACCTTC; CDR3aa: CASSLEREIYGYTF
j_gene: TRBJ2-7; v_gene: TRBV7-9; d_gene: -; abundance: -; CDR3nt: TGTGCCAGCAGCTTAGGACAGGTTCCTTCCTACGAGCAGTACTTC; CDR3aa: CASSLGQVPSYEQYF
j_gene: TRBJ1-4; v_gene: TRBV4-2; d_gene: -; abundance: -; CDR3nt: TGTGCCAGCAGCCAACATACCCGAGGTGGGAGTGAGGAAAAACTGTTTTTT; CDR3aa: CASSQHTRGGSEEKLFF
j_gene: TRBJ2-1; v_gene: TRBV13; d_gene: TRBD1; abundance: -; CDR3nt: TGTGCCAGCAGCTTAGCAGTGGCAGGGGGCTTAAGGGATGAGCAGTTCTTC; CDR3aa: CASSLAVAGGLRDEQFF
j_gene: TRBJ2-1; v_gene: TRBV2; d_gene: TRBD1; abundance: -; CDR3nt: TGTGCCAGCGCCAGGTTAGGGGGCTCCCAATTCTCCTACAATGAGCAGTTCTTC; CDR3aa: CASARLGGSQFSYNEQFF
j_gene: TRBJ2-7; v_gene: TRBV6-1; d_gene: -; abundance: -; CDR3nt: TGTGCCAGCAGTGCAAGAGAAGCAGGGCCCTACGAGCAGTACTTC; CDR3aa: CASSAREAGPYEQYF
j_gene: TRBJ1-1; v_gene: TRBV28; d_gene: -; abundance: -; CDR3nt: TGTGCCAGCAACAGACCATACACTGAAGCTTTCTTT; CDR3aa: CASNRPYTEAFF
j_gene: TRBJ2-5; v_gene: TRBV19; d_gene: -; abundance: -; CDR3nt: TGTGCCAGTAGGGGTGTCGGCGGGCAAGAGACCCAGTACTTC; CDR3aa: CASRGVGGQETQYF
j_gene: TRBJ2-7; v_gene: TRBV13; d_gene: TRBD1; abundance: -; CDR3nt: TGTGCCAGCAGCTTCAGGGGGACCTCCTACGAGCAGTACTTC; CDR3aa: CASSFRGTSYEQYF
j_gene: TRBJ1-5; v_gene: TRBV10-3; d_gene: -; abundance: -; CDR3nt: TGTGCCACCAGACAGCACGATCAGCCCCAGCATTTT; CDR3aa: CATRQHDQPQHF
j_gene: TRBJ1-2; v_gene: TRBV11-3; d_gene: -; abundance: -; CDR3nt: TGTGCCAGCAGCTTAGACAGTCGCTATGGCTACACCTTC; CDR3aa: CASSLDSRYGYTF
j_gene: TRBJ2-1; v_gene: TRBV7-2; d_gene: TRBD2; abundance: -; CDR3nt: TGTGCCAGCAGCTTCTGGACTAGCGGGAGCTCCTACAATGAGCAGTTCTTC; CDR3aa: CASSFWTSGSSYNEQFF
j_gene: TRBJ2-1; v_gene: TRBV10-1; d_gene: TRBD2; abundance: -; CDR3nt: TGCGCCAGCAGTGAAGGGACTAGCGGGAGTAATGAGCAGTTCTTC; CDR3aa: CASSEGTSGSNEQFF
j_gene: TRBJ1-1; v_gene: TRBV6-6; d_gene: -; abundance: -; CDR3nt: TGTGCCAGCAGTTATTCAGTTTCCCAATTCACTGAAGCTTTCTTT; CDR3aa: CASSYSVSQFTEAFF
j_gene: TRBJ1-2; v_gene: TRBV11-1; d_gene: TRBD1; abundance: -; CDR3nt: TGTGCCAGCAGTTCGCAGGGGGCGCGTGGCTACACCTTC; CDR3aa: CASSSQGARGYTF
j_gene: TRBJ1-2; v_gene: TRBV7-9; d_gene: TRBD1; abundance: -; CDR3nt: TGTGCCAGCAGCCAAGGACAGGGACAGTTCTATGGCTACACCTTC; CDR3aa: CASSQGQGQFYGYTF
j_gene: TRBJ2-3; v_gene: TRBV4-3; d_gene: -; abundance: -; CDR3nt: TGCGCCAGCAGCCAAGGCGGAGGGAGTAGCACAGATACGCAGTATTTT; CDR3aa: CASSQGGGSSTDTQYF
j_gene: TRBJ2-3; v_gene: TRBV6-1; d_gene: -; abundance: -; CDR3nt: TGTGCCAGCGGCCACACAGATACGCAGTATTTT; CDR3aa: CASGHTDTQYF
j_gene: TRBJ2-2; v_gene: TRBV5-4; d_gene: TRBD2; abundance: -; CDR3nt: TGTGCCAGCAGCTTGGATATAGCGGGAGGGCCCGGGGAGCTGTTTTTT; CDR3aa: CASSLDIAGGPGELFF
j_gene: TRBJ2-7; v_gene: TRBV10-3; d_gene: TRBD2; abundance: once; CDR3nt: TGTGCCACGACCTCGGGACTAGAAATCTACGAGCAGTACTTC; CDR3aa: CATTSGLEIYEQYF
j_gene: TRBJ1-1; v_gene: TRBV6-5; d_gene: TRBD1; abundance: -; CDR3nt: TGTGCCAGCAGTTGGGGACAGAGCACTGAAGCTTTCTTT; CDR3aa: CASSWGQSTEAFF
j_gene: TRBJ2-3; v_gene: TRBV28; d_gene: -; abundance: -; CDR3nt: TGTGCCAGCAGTTCGGGGGGCACAGATACGCAGTATTTT; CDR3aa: CASSSGGTDTQYF
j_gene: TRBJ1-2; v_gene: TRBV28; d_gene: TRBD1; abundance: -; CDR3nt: TGTGCCAGCAGTTTCAGGGGGCTTAACTATGGCTACACCTTC; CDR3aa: CASSFRGLNYGYTF
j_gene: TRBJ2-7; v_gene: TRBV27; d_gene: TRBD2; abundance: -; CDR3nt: TGTGCCAGCGGGTTAAGGACTAGCTACCACGAGCAGTACTTC; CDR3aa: CASGLRTSYHEQYF
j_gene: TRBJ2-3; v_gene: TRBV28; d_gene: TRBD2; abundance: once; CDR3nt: TGTGCCAGCAGTTTCGCGGGAGTTGTAGATACGCAGTATTTT; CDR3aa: CASSFAGVVDTQYF
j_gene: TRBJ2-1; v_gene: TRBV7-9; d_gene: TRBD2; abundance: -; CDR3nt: TGTGCCAGCATCCCGGGACTAGCGGGTCCCAATGAGCAGTTCTTC; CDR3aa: CASIPGLAGPNEQFF
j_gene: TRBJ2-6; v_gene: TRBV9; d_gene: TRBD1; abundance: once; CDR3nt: TGTGCCAGCAGCGTCCCCGGGACAGCCGACTCTGGGGCCAACGTCCTGACTTTC; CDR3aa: CASSVPGTADSGANVLTF
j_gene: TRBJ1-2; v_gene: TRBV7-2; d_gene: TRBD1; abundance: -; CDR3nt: TGTGCCAGCAGCTCGGGACAGGGAAGGGGTGGCTACACCTTC; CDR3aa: CASSSGQGRGGYTF
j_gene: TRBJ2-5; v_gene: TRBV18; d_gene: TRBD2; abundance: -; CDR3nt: TGTGCCAGCTCACCGGGACTAGCGGAAGAGACCCAGTACTTC; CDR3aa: CASSPGLAEETQYF
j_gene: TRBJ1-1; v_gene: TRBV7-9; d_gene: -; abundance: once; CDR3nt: TGTGCCAGCAGCTTAGCGGGAGGGGGGAGGACTGAAGCTTTCTTT; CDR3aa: CASSLAGGGRTEAFF
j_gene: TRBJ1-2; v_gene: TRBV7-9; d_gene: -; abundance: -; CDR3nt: TGTGCCAGCAGCCCCACGGGAGCCAACTATGGCTACACCTTC; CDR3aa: CASSPTGANYGYTF
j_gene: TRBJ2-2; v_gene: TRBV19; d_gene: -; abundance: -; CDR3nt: TGTGCCAGTAGTATAGAGCACAGGGCGACGTGGGGCACCGGGGAGCTGTTTTTT; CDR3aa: CASSIEHRATWGTGELFF
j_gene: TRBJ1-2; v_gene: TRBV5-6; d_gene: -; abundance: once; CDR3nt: TGTGCCAGCAGCTTGGTCGGTCTGGGCCTAACCTCCCACTACTATGGCTACACCTTC; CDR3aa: CASSLVGLGLTSHYYGYTF
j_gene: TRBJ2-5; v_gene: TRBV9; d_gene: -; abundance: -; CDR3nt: TGTGCCAGCAGCGTCCAGGTTGGGGAGACCCAGTACTTC; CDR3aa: CASSVQVGETQYF
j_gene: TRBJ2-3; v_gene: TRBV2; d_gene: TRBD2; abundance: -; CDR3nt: TGTGCCAGCAGTGAATCTGGGACTAGCGGGAGAGCCACAGATACGCAGTATTTT; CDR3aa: CASSESGTSGRATDTQYF